This T cell receptor beta chain is from a study of T cell responses to AZD1222 COVID-19 vaccine. Study at large: Pooled together were second doses at about 4 or about 12 weeks.

Here immunoSEQ multiplex PCR was the method, and the copy in TCRdb shows in-frame clones only, minus some. This table holds 100,000 to 150,000 clones, 88% found once. Findings and limits, study-wide: Reports indicate that nearly half of spike-specific TCRs are directed at unmutated variant regions. Donors were mostly white British, more females; clonal diversity possibly underestimated.

Between the trimmed V and J ends, which lost 3 bases and 2 bases, there was a span of 11 bases. The germline CDR1 and CDR2 sequences are MNHNS and SASEGT. The CDR3 loop spans 14 amino acids. A note on this clone: Its specificity is not known.

The TCR comes from an adult in good health. Sequencing was performed on peripheral blood, taken on day 0 of AZD1222 vaccination. The chain uses TRBV6-1 and TRBJ2-7; no clear D. The CDR3 loop reads CASSDRGKTYEQYF. The CDR3 nucleotides read TGTGCCAGCAGTGACCGTGGCAAGACCTACGAGCAGTACTTC.